These 26 T cell receptor beta chains share one sample of origin, sequenced in a study of cytomegalovirus exposure and HLA in healthy donors. PCR was performed using 60 Vbeta and 13 Jbeta primers. Sequenced by immunoSEQ multiplex PCR; TCRdb stores in-frame clones only, minus some. Among about 160,000 clones listed, 70% to 80% were seen once. Material for sequencing was PBMCs. Receptors originate from a man aged 40-49 years in good health and CMV-seronegative.

This clone was found a few times. The chain combines TRBV11-2 with TRBJ2-2; D ambiguous. Germline CDR1 reads SGHAT; CDR2 reads FQNNGV. The CDR3 runs to 10 residues. V was cut by 3 bases and J by 9 bases, with 2 bases left in between. CDR3 protein: CASSFRELFF. The CDR3 DNA is TGTGCCAGCAGCTTCAGGGAGCTGTTTTTT.

This clone appeared a single time. The chain couples TRBV4-1 to TRBJ2-1, with 7 bases identical to TRBD2. The CDR3 consists of 15 residues. V lost 5 bases, J lost 1 base, and 5 bases stayed unmatched. In germline, CDR1 is MGHRA, CDR2 YSYEKL. CDR3 sequence reads: CASSWGGGSYNEQFF. For the CDR3, the DNA is TGCGCCAGCAGCTGGGGCGGGGGTTCCTACAATGAGCAGTTCTTC.

CDR3 sequence (DNA): TGTGCCAGCAATCCACAGGGGAACTATGGCTACACCTTC. Translation gives CASNPQGNYGYTF. The V gene is TRBV6-6, the J gene TRBJ1-2, with 7 bases identical to TRBD1. V shed 7 bases, J shed 2 bases, and the junction held 4 bases outside the gene matches. CDR3 length: 13 amino acids. Germline values: CDR1 MNHNY, CDR2 SVGAGI (reference sequence).

This clone was observed a handful of times. This chain links TRBV4-1 with TRBJ2-5; 9 nucleotides line up with TRBD1. The germline V gene encodes CDR1 MGHRA and CDR2 YSYEKL. CDR3 length: 13 residues. V was clipped by 4 bases and J by 3 bases; unmatched bases: 0. This CDR3 reads CASSRDREETQYF. The CDR3 coding sequence is TGCGCCAGCAGCCGGGACAGGGAAGAGACCCAGTACTTC.

This rearrangement joins TRBV6-5 to TRBJ2-5; TRBD2 aligns across 7 bases. With V trimmed by 2 bases and J by 2 bases, 2 bases remained unmatched. The CDR3 runs to 14 residues. Germline assignment: CDR1 MNHEY and CDR2 SVGAGI. The CDR3 is CASSYVGGQETQYF. The DNA of the CDR3 is TGTGCCAGCAGTTACGTGGGGGGGCAAGAGACCCAGTACTTC.

The V gene is TRBV9, the J gene TRBJ2-7; maybe TRBD1 (5 bases). CDR3 length: 14 amino acids. Germline loops: CDR1 SGDLS, CDR2 YYNGEE. Between the trimmed V and J ends, which lost 0 bases and 0 bases, there was a span of 7 bases. As DNA, the CDR3 is TGTGCCAGCAGCGTAGAGGGGTTCTCCTACGAGCAGTACTTC. Amino acids: CASSVEGFSYEQYF.

This clone was picked up a small number of times. This chain uses TRBV4-1 with TRBJ1-1; 10 bases match TRBD1. Germline values: CDR1 MGHRA, CDR2 YSYEKL. The V gene end was trimmed by 6 bases and the J gene end by 6 bases; junction bases not matched to a gene: 10. This CDR3 contains 15 residues. Here the CDR3 DNA reads TGCGCCAGCAGGGGACCTGACAGGGGGCGGGCTGAAGCTTTCTTT. This codes for CASRGPDRGRAEAFF.

The V and J genes are TRBV5-4 and TRBJ2-2; TRBD1 aligns across 8 bases. J gave up 7 bases and V 4 bases, and 9 bases lay outside the gene matches. CDR1 is SGHNT and CDR2 is YYREEE in the germline V gene (reference sequence). CDR3 length equals 15 residues. Here the CDR3 reads CASSRATGDHGELFF. CDR3 nucleotide sequence: TGTGCCAGCAGCCGGGCGACAGGGGATCACGGGGAGCTGTTTTTT. Supplemented by reference TRBV5-4 and TRBJ2-2, the full variable domain reads ETGVTQSPTHLIKTRGQQVTLRCSSQSGHNTVSWYQQALGQGPQFIFQYYREEENGRGNFPPRFSGLQFPNYSSELNVNALELDDSALYLCASSRATGDHGELFFGEGSRLTVL.

This chain uses TRBV6-1 with TRBJ2-7; perhaps TRBD1 as D (5 bases). V was trimmed by 6 bases and J by 5 bases, leaving 14 bases between them. The CDR3 sequence is 13 residues long. Germline CDR1 MNHNS, CDR2 SASEGT. DNA of the CDR3: TGTGCCAGCAGGATACCTCAGGGCCACGAGCAGTACTTC. This codes for CASRIPQGHEQYF.

The genes are TRBV18 and TRBJ1-6; D unresolved. The V gene's germline CDR1 is KGHSH and CDR2 LQKENI. Trimming cost V 2 bases and J 10 bases, with 15 bases left between them. CDR3 size: 15 residues. CDR3 protein: CASSPGAAGSSPLHF. The CDR3 DNA follows: TGTGCCAGCTCACCAGGCGCGGCGGGATCCTCACCCCTCCACTTT.

The rearrangement uses TRBV4-3 and TRBJ2-1; no definite D call. The CDR3 is made up of 18 amino acids. Trimming removed 1 base from V and 4 bases from J, with 20 bases in between. The germline V gene encodes CDR1 LGHNA and CDR2 YSLEER. The chain's CDR3 is CASSQAPPHSGLYNEQFF. The CDR3, as DNA: TGCGCCAGCAGCCAAGCCCCCCCCCACTCCGGTCTATACAATGAGCAGTTCTTC.

The chain carries TRBV28 and TRBJ1-5, with D unresolved. This CDR3 comprises 16 residues. The V and J ends lost 5 bases and 1 base respectively, with 15 bases between them. The germline V gene encodes CDR1 MDHEN and CDR2 SYDVKM. The CDR3 bases are TGTGCCAGCAGTCCTGGATTGGAGGGAAGCAATCAGCCCCAGCATTTT. This sequence encodes CASSPGLEGSNQPQHF.

This clone occurred once. This chain links TRBV19 with TRBJ2-2, with D possibly TRBD1 on 5 matching bases. The CDR3 totals 13 residues. Germline V gene data show CDR1 as LNHDA and CDR2 as SQIVND (reference sequence). V gave up 3 bases and J gave up 6 bases, with 8 bases separating them. The CDR3 sequence: CASSIRDSGELFF. Written as DNA, the CDR3 is TGTGCCAGTAGTATCAGGGATTCCGGGGAGCTGTTTTTT.

The chain uses TRBV5-4 and TRBJ2-5; no firm D call. V was clipped by 3 bases and J by 2 bases, with 11 bases between them. Germline loops: CDR1 SGHNT, CDR2 YYREEE (reference sequence). CDR3 length: 14 amino acids. As DNA, the CDR3 is TGTGCCAGCAGCTCTACAGCCATGCAAGAGACCCAGTACTTC. Amino acid sequence: CASSSTAMQETQYF.

Details on this clone: A read error is likely, as this CDR3 ends without the conserved phenylalanine or tryptophan. The DNA is omitted, as the CDR3 cannot be located on it reliably, and the CDR3 follows TCRdb's listing. V usage is TRBV4-3 and J usage is TRBJ2-6; the DNA was not compared with TRBD2, the D call given in the table. The CDR3 adds up to 9 amino acids, both ends counted. Per germline, CDR1 LGHNA and CDR2 YSLEER. The chain's CDR3 is CASSQDQLA.

This chain joins TRBV6-5 and TRBJ1-2; a possible D gene is TRBD1 (5 bases). With 0 bases removed from V and 8 bases from J, the gap between germline ends came to 16 bases. The CDR3 sequence is 15 residues long. Germline loops: CDR1 MNHEY, CDR2 SVGAGI. Written as DNA, the CDR3 is TGTGCCAGCAGTTACTCGAATTTAGGGGCCGCCGGCTACACCTTC. Amino acids: CASSYSNLGAAGYTF.

This chain joins TRBV4-3 and TRBJ1-4; TRBD1 agrees at 8 bases. V shed 3 bases, J shed 4 bases, and the junction held 7 bases outside the gene matches. Per germline, CDR1 LGHNA and CDR2 YSLEER. The CDR3 sequence is 16 residues long. The CDR3 region is CASSQLRGRVNEKLFF. Here the CDR3 DNA reads TGCGCCAGCAGCCAGCTCAGGGGGCGAGTTAATGAAAAACTGTTTTTT.

The J gene is TRBJ2-1, the V gene TRBV4-1; D may be TRBD2 (5 bases). Deletions cut 4 bases from V and 2 bases from J, with 18 bases between. The germline V gene has CDR1 MGHRA and CDR2 YSYEKL. The CDR3 consists of 17 residues. The CDR3 sequence: CASSLEAGDPAYNEQFF. CDR3 nucleotide sequence: TGCGCCAGCAGCCTCGAAGCCGGGGATCCAGCCTACAATGAGCAGTTCTTC.

The rearrangement joins TRBV9 to TRBJ2-1, with unresolved D. V lost 0 bases and J 4 bases, leaving 5 bases between the germline ends. Germline CDR1 reads SGDLS; CDR2 reads YYNGEE. The CDR3 extends over 13 amino acids. The DNA of the CDR3 is TGTGCCAGCAGCGTAGGTTCTTACAATGAGCAGTTCTTC. Amino acids: CASSVGSYNEQFF.

This chain joins TRBV7-9 and TRBJ1-5, with D maybe TRBD1 (5 bases). This CDR3 spans 13 amino acids. The germline CDR1 and CDR2 sequences are SEHNR and FQNEAQ (reference sequence). The V and J ends lost 2 bases and 6 bases respectively, with 8 bases between them. The CDR3 bases are TGTGCCAGCAGCTTATGGGGCGGTCAGCCCCAGCATTTT. This encodes CASSLWGGQPQHF.

In this sample, this clone turned up a few times. This sequence joins TRBV19 and TRBJ2-6; perhaps TRBD1 as D (6 bases). CDR3 length: 17 residues. The germline gives CDR1 LNHDA, CDR2 SQIVND (reference sequence). V lost 7 bases and J 1 base, leaving 17 bases between the germline ends. The CDR3 here is CASTEARGGSGANVLTF. The CDR3 DNA reads as TGTGCCAGTACGGAGGCCAGGGGCGGTTCTGGGGCCAACGTCCTGACTTTC.

With regard to this clone: The same CDR3 is also encoded by other DNA sequences in this sample. The chain couples TRBV10-3 to TRBJ1-5; maybe TRBD1 (6 bases). The CDR3 spans 14 residues. V was clipped by 0 bases and J by 5 bases, with 8 bases between them. Germline V lookup: CDR1 ENHRY, CDR2 SYGVKD. The CDR3 spells CAISESGGDQPQHF. CDR3 DNA sequence: TGTGCCATCAGTGAGTCAGGGGGGGATCAGCCCCAGCATTTT.

The CDR3 sequence is CASSGRYPGGEGYTF. Written as DNA, the CDR3 is TGTGCCAGCAGCGGTCGCTACCCGGGAGGAGAGGGCTACACCTTC. This chain joins TRBV9 and TRBJ1-2; D is unclear. The V gene lost 3 bases and the J gene lost 8 bases, with 20 bases spanning the gap. CDR1 is SGDLS and CDR2 is YYNGEE in the germline V gene. The CDR3 consists of 15 residues. Looking up the rest from reference TRBV9 and TRBJ1-2 gives the full variable domain: DSGVTQTPKHLITATGQRVTLRCSPRSGDLSVYWYQQSLDQGLQFLIQYYNGEERAKGNILERFSAQQFPDLHSELNLSSLELGDSALYFCASSGRYPGGEGYTFGSGTRLTVV.

Regarding this clone: Other DNA sequences in this sample translate to the same CDR3. V usage is TRBV9 and J usage is TRBJ1-1; no clear D gene. CDR1 and CDR2 from the germline V gene are SGDLS and YYNGEE. The V and J ends lost 0 bases and 0 bases respectively, with 3 bases between them. The CDR3 has 13 residues. CDR3 nucleotide sequence: TGTGCCAGCAGCGTAGCCTTGAACACTGAAGCTTTCTTT. Translation gives CASSVALNTEAFF.

This clone was detected a few times. CDR3 DNA: TGTGCCAGCAGCCCAGGGTTTGGCTCCTACAATGAGCAGTTCTTC. Amino acid sequence: CASSPGFGSYNEQFF. The V and J genes are TRBV5-5 and TRBJ2-1, with D perhaps matching TRBD1 (5 bases). The germline V and J ends were trimmed by 4 bases and 0 bases, with 11 bases remaining between them. This CDR3 has 15 residues. The germline V gene encodes CDR1 SGHKS and CDR2 YYEKEE (reference sequence).

This clone was seen a few times. The chain couples TRBV19 to TRBJ2-1; D is perhaps TRBD1 (7 bases). Germline CDR1 and CDR2: LNHDA and SQIVND (reference sequence). The CDR3 covers 14 residues. V was pared by 9 bases and J by 5 bases, with 17 bases between. DNA for the CDR3: TGTGCCAGCCGCGGGACAGAGGGGCACAATGAGCAGTTCTTC. It yields the protein CASRGTEGHNEQFF.